This T cell receptor beta chain was identified during a study of graft-versus-host responses after intestinal transplantation. On the study more broadly: Each recipient received a multivisceral, liver-intestinal, or isolated intestinal graft.

Notes on the study in general: Analysis identified GvH clones in recipient marrow, with some appearing first in ileum or blood. Allograft clonal ratios (graft-versus-host to host-versus-graft) were high in patients who had graft-donor T cell macrochimerism.

The assay was immunoSEQ multiplex PCR, and TCRdb's table has in-frame clones only and misses some. The sample includes about 89,000 clones, about 92% of them seen just once. V was shortened by 0 bases and J by 3 bases, with 14 bases between the two germline ends. CDR1 and CDR2 (germline): LGHNA, YSLEER. The CDR3 sequence is 17 residues long. On this clone itself: Its antigen is as yet unknown.

The sample here was unstimulated CD8+ T cells sorted from spleen or lymph node cells, taken before intestinal transplant. The TCR sequence derives from a human donor who received an intestinal transplant. The chain links TRBV4-3 to TRBJ2-2, with D perhaps matching TRBD2 (6 bases). The CDR3 sequence is CASSQERGGGYTGELFF. The DNA of the CDR3 is TGCGCCAGCAGCCAAGAGAGGGGAGGAGGTTACACCGGGGAGCTGTTTTTT.